The 17 T cell receptor beta chains listed next were all sequenced from one sample in a study of OX40 agonist ivuxolimab in advanced cancers. Generated by immunoSEQ multiplex PCR, the TCRdb table keeps only in-frame clones and is missing some. The table has 61,000 or so clones, roughly 86% seen once. Sequenced material: CD4+ or CD8+ T cells sorted from blood, taken in a trial of the OX40 agonist ivuxolimab. Source of these receptors: an adult with an advanced solid tumor such as melanoma, head and neck, liver or kidney cancer.

This clone has a handful of counts. The gene calls are TRBV6-5 and TRBJ1-2; 9 positions agree with TRBD1. The CDR3 runs 15 residues. V was pared by 2 bases and J by 2 bases, with 3 bases of the junction left unmatched. Germline CDR1 MNHEY, CDR2 SVGAGI. Written as DNA, the CDR3 is TGTGCCAGCAGTTACGGGGACAGGGTCAACTATGGCTACACCTTC. It encodes CASSYGDRVNYGYTF.

The chain links TRBV6-5 to TRBJ2-7; 9 nucleotides agree with TRBD2. Looked up from germline, CDR1 is MNHEY and CDR2 is SVGAGI. The CDR3 length is 15 residues. V lost 6 bases, J lost 1 base, and 7 bases stayed unmatched. CDR3 residues: CASSRRLAESYEQYF. The CDR3 nucleotides read TGTGCCAGCAGCCGTCGACTAGCGGAGTCCTACGAGCAGTACTTC.

The rearrangement uses TRBV18 and TRBJ2-1; 8 bases are shared with TRBD2. The V segment lost 0 bases and the J segment 6 bases; nucleotides outside the gene matches: 7. Germline V lookup: CDR1 KGHSH, CDR2 LQKENI. The length of the CDR3 is 16 residues. CDR3 nucleotide sequence: TGTGCCAGCTCACCACCCGGGACTAGTCGGGTCAATGAGCAGTTCTTC. It codes for CASSPPGTSRVNEQFF. The whole variable domain, filled in from reference TRBV18 and TRBJ2-1, reads NAGVMQNPRHLVRRRGQEARLRCSPMKGHSHVYWYRQLPEEGLKFMVYLQKENIIDESGMPKERFSAEFPKEGPSILRIQQVVRGDSAAYFCASSPPGTSRVNEQFFGPGTRLTVL.

This chain connects TRBV5-1 to TRBJ2-7; no definite D call. Looked up from germline, CDR1 is SGHRS and CDR2 is YFSETQ. Trimming took off 4 bases at V and 2 bases at J, with 13 bases between the two ends. The CDR3 length is 14 residues. CDR3 sequence reads: CASSQNDIAYEQYF. For the CDR3, the DNA is TGCGCCAGCAGCCAAAACGACATCGCCTACGAGCAGTACTTC.

The CDR3 loop is CASSEIGGVNQPQHF. In DNA, the CDR3 is TGTGCCAGCAGTGAAATTGGGGGCGTTAATCAGCCCCAGCATTTT. The chain carries TRBV6-1 and TRBJ1-5; D perhaps matches TRBD1 (6 bases). Trimming shortened V by 2 bases and J by 4 bases, and 12 bases separated the two germline ends. The CDR3 spans 15 residues. Germline assignment: CDR1 MNHNS and CDR2 SASEGT.

The J gene is TRBJ1-1, the V gene TRBV6-1; maybe TRBD1 (6 bases). The CDR3 extends over 12 amino acids. Germline CDR1 and CDR2: MNHNS and SASEGT. Trimming took 6 bases from V and 10 from J, leaving 15 bases between them. The CDR3: CASRRLQGTAFF. CDR3 nucleotide sequence: TGTGCCAGCAGAAGATTACAGGGTACAGCTTTCTTT.

The rearrangement uses TRBV5-1 and TRBJ2-3; either TRBD1 or TRBD2 may supply D (5 bases each). Trimming shortened V by 0 bases and J by 0 bases, and 8 bases separated the two germline ends. Per germline, CDR1 SGHRS and CDR2 YFSETQ. The CDR3 is 15 residues long. The DNA for the CDR3 is TGCGCCAGCAGCTTGGGGGACCTAAGCACAGATACGCAGTATTTT. Amino acid sequence: CASSLGDLSTDTQYF.

This clone was seen a single time. The chain joins TRBV5-1 to TRBJ1-4, with D tentatively TRBD1 (5 bases). The CDR3 spans 15 residues. Trimming stripped 6 bases from V and 0 bases from J, with 12 bases between. Germline values: CDR1 SGHRS, CDR2 YFSETQ. CDR3 sequence reads: CASTTGGATNEKLFF. CDR3 sequence (DNA): TGCGCCAGCACCACGGGGGGTGCAACTAATGAAAAACTGTTTTTT.

The V gene is TRBV19, the J gene TRBJ1-2; no definite D call. The CDR3 totals 13 residues. The V gene's germline CDR1 is LNHDA and CDR2 SQIVND (reference sequence). V was cut by 4 bases and J by 4 bases, with 10 bases left in between. The CDR3 DNA reads as TGTGCCAGTAGTACTCCCGACGGCTATGGCTACACCTTC. This sequence encodes CASSTPDGYGYTF.

The rearrangement joins TRBV18 to TRBJ1-6; a weak D match, TRBD1 (5 bases). The CDR3 has 15 amino acids. Per germline, CDR1 KGHSH and CDR2 LQKENI. V gave up 1 base and J gave up 10 bases, with 14 bases separating them. CDR3 DNA sequence: TGTGCCAGCTCACCACTAGGGACGGAGTTATCACCCCTCCACTTT. Its translation is CASSPLGTELSPLHF.

V gene TRBV2 combines with J gene TRBJ2-7; 10 bases align to TRBD2. The CDR3 covers 16 residues. V lost 6 bases and J lost 3; bases outside the gene matches: 11. Germline lookup yields CDR1 SNHLY and CDR2 FYNNEI. The CDR3 DNA reads as TGTGCCAGCAGCCCGCCACTAGCGGGGATACACTACGAGCAGTACTTC. It encodes CASSPPLAGIHYEQYF.

The chain has TRBV6-5 and TRBJ2-5, with 10 nucleotides matching TRBD2. This CDR3 has 14 residues. Germline V CDR1 and CDR2: MNHEY, SVGAGI. The trim removed 6 bases at V and 5 bases at J, leaving 6 bases unmatched. The CDR3 loop reads CASRSAGGPETQYF. The CDR3 DNA reads as TGTGCCAGCAGGTCAGCGGGGGGGCCGGAGACCCAGTACTTC.

The chain recombines TRBV6-4 with TRBJ2-1; 9 positions agree with TRBD2. Germline values: CDR1 MRHNA, CDR2 SNTAGT. The junction had 0 bases not matched to a gene; V was cut back by 4 bases and J by 2 bases. The length of the CDR3 is 14 residues. The CDR3 sequence: CASSVAGAYNEQFF. The CDR3 coding sequence is TGTGCCAGCAGTGTAGCGGGGGCCTACAATGAGCAGTTCTTC.

The V and J genes are TRBV11-2 and TRBJ1-6; no firm D call. The V and J ends lost 5 bases and 5 bases respectively, with 16 bases between them. Per the germline V gene, CDR1 is SGHAT and CDR2 is FQNNGV. CDR3 size: 16 residues. The CDR3, as DNA: TGTGCCAGCAGCACCATCATAAAATCCCATAATTCACCCCTCCACTTT. It yields the protein CASSTIIKSHNSPLHF.

CDR3 region: CASSVRGNTGELFF. The CDR3 DNA reads TGCGCCAGCAGCGTGAGGGGGAACACCGGGGAGCTGTTTTTT. V and J are TRBV5-1 and TRBJ2-2; the D gene could be TRBD1 or TRBD2 (5 bases each). Germline CDR1 reads SGHRS; CDR2 reads YFSETQ. The germline V and J ends were trimmed by 4 bases and 1 base, with 8 bases remaining between them. The CDR3 runs 14 residues. The full variable domain, with the rest looked up from reference TRBV5-1 and TRBJ2-2, is KAGVTQTPRYLIKTRGQQVTLSCSPISGHRSVSWYQQTPGQGLQFLFEYFSETQRNKGNFPGRFSGRQFSNSRSEMNVSTLELGDSALYLCASSVRGNTGELFFGEGSRLTVL.

DNA of the CDR3: TGTGCCAGCAGCTTAGGCCGGGGCGGGGTAAACACTGAAGCTTTCTTT. Residues: CASSLGRGGVNTEAFF. V gene TRBV13 combines with J gene TRBJ1-1; possibly TRBD1 for D (5 bases). Trimming shortened V by 0 bases and J by 2 bases, and 13 bases separated the two germline ends. The CDR3 contains 16 residues. CDR1 is PRHDT, CDR2 FYEKMQ, per germline (reference sequence). Full variable domain (remainder filled in from reference TRBV13 and TRBJ1-1): AAGVIQSPRHLIKEKRETATLKCYPIPRHDTVYWYQQGPGQDPQFLISFYEKMQSDKGSIPDRFSAQQFSDYHSELNMSSLELGDSALYFCASSLGRGGVNTEAFFGQGTRLTVV.

This chain links TRBV5-1 with TRBJ2-3; D tentatively reads TRBD1 or TRBD2 (5 bases each). The CDR3 is 15 amino acids. V lost 4 bases and J lost 2, with 14 bases in between. The germline gives CDR1 SGHRS, CDR2 YFSETQ. The CDR3, as DNA: TGCGCCAGCAGCCCCCGGGACGGCCTCACAGATACGCAGTATTTT. It is translated as CASSPRDGLTDTQYF.